Listed below are T cell receptor beta chains from one sample, sequenced in a study of OX40 agonist ivuxolimab in advanced cancers. The protocol was immunoSEQ multiplex PCR, while the TCRdb copy is restricted to in-frame clones and leaves out a portion. The sample contains 78,000 or so clones, 85% to 90% of which appear only once. Sample: CD4+ or CD8+ T cells sorted from blood, taken in a trial of the OX40 agonist ivuxolimab. The receptors were gathered from an adult with an advanced solid tumor such as melanoma, head and neck, liver or kidney cancer. Both conserved end residues are part of each CDR3. D genes are given only for firm matches. Some rows mark clone size as missing; the rest say once, few, many or name a class of expanded clone.

V	size	D	J	DNA	CDR3
TRBV18	-	TRBD2	TRBJ2-7	TGTGCCAGCTCACCACCGGGGGGCGGGAGGAGCCACGAGCAGTACTTC	CASSPPGGGRSHEQYF
TRBV30	-	-	TRBJ1-2	TGTGCCTGGAGTTTCGGGTTTGTCCAGGGTTATGGCTACACCTTC	CAWSFGFVQGYGYTF
TRBV15	-	-	TRBJ1-3	TGTGCCACCAGCAGAGATGTGGGGTTTCAAAACACCATATATTTT	CATSRDVGFQNTIYF
TRBV10-1	-	-	TRBJ2-3	TGCGCCAGCAGTGCAGCTGGGCGAGATACGCAGTATTTT	CASSAAGRDTQYF
TRBV7-6	-	TRBD2	TRBJ2-7	TGTGCCAGCAGCCCCTCCGGGGCGGGAGGTACCTACGAGCAGTACTTC	CASSPSGAGGTYEQYF
TRBV5-6	-	-	TRBJ2-1	TGTGCCAGCAGCTTGGTTAGTAGCCACAATGAGCAGTTCTTC	CASSLVSSHNEQFF
TRBV7-9	-	TRBD1	TRBJ2-2	TGTGCCAGCAGCTTACCCCCAGGGGGCGCAGACACCGGGGAGCTGTTTTTT	CASSLPPGGADTGELFF
TRBV19	-	TRBD1	TRBJ1-5	TGTGCCAGTAGTATAGTTCCCCGGGACAGGGGCAAATATAGCAATCAGCCCCAGCATTTT	CASSIVPRDRGKYSNQPQHF
TRBV6-5	-	TRBD1	TRBJ1-4	TGTGCCAGCAAAGGACAGGGGGCGGAAAAACTGTTTTTT	CASKGQGAEKLFF
TRBV13	-	-	TRBJ1-2	TGTGCCAGCAGCTTAGGGGACCTGGATGGCTACACCTTC	CASSLGDLDGYTF
TRBV4-2	-	-	TRBJ2-5	TGTGCCAGCAGCCAAGAATGGAGGGGAGAGACCCAGTACTTC	CASSQEWRGETQYF
TRBV5-1	once	-	TRBJ2-2	TGCGCCAGCAGCTTTACAGGGAACACCGGGGAGCTGTTTTTT	CASSFTGNTGELFF
TRBV19	-	TRBD2	TRBJ2-2	TGTGCCAGTAGTCACCTAGCGGGCACCGGGGAGCTGTTTTTT	CASSHLAGTGELFF
TRBV5-6	-	-	TRBJ2-2	TGTGCCAGCCTGAGGGGGGGATACACCGGGGAGCTGTTTTTT	CASLRGGYTGELFF
TRBV7-6	-	TRBD2	TRBJ2-1	TGTGCCAGCAGCTTAAGAGGCGGGGGGGGCTACAATGAGCAGTTCTTC	CASSLRGGGGYNEQFF
TRBV5-1	-	-	TRBJ1-2	TGCGCCAGCAGCTTGGCCGAGGCAGGCTCTAACTATGGCTACACCTTC	CASSLAEAGSNYGYTF
TRBV12-5	-	-	TRBJ2-1	TGTGCTAGTGGAGGGGCTGCAAGGTCCAATGAGCAGTTCTTC	CASGGAARSNEQFF
TRBV11-2	-	TRBD1	TRBJ1-2	TGTGCCAGCAGCTTAAGGGACAGGAAAGTCACCTTC	CASSLRDRKVTF
TRBV7-9	-	-	TRBJ2-5	TGTGCCAGCAGTTTAGATACGGGCGGACGAGAGACCCAGTACTTC	CASSLDTGGRETQYF
TRBV5-4	once	TRBD1	TRBJ2-1	TGTGCCAGCAGATCCGGGACAGGGGCCTACAATGAGCAGTTCTTC	CASRSGTGAYNEQFF
TRBV5-1	-	TRBD2	TRBJ2-7	TGCGCCAGCAGCTTGGATGGGACTAGCGGGATGGTGCAGTACTTC	CASSLDGTSGMVQYF
TRBV28	-	TRBD1	TRBJ1-1	TGTGCCAGCCTGGCAGGGACAGTATTGGGGGACACTGAAGCTTTCTTT	CASLAGTVLGDTEAFF
TRBV11-2	-	TRBD1	TRBJ1-2	TGTGCCAGCAGGGCGGGACAGGGCTATGGCTACACCTTC	CASRAGQGYGYTF
TRBV9	-	TRBD1	TRBJ2-6	TGTGCCAGCAGCCCGGGCTGGCAGGGGGCTTCCGGGGCCAACGTCCTGACTTTC	CASSPGWQGASGANVLTF
TRBV5-1	-	-	TRBJ1-2	TGCGCCAGCAGCTACGGACAGAACTATGGCTACACCTTC	CASSYGQNYGYTF
TRBV27	-	-	TRBJ2-1	TGTGCCAGCAGTTTAGAGGGAAGGCCCCCCTACAATGAGCAGTTCTTC	CASSLEGRPPYNEQFF
TRBV9	few	-	TRBJ2-2	TGTGCCAGCAGCGTATCAACCACCGGGGAGCTGTTTTTT	CASSVSTTGELFF
TRBV5-1	-	-	TRBJ2-7	TGCGCCAGCAGCTTGTCGGCAGGATCGATGGGGGAGCAGTACTTC	CASSLSAGSMGEQYF
TRBV30	-	TRBD1	TRBJ2-3	TGTGCCTGGAGTGTAGGACAGGGGGGATCTACAGATACGCAGTATTTT	CAWSVGQGGSTDTQYF
TRBV7-9	-	-	TRBJ2-3	TGTGCCAGCAGCTTATTAGCGCTAGCCCGCTTGGATTTT	CASSLLALARLDF
TRBV11-3	-	-	TRBJ2-5	TGTGCCAGCAGCTTAGACAGGTGGGAGACCCAGTACTTC	CASSLDRWETQYF
TRBV7-8	few	-	TRBJ2-3	TGTGCCAGCAGCCCCAGGACAGACCCGCTTGGCACAGATACGCAGTATTTT	CASSPRTDPLGTDTQYF
TRBV5-1	few	-	TRBJ2-2	TGCGCCAGCAGCTCAGGGGTTCCGAACACCGGGGAGCTGTTTTTT	CASSSGVPNTGELFF
TRBV2	-	-	TRBJ1-1	TGTGCCAGCAGCCCCCGAGGAAACACTGAAGCTTTCTTT	CASSPRGNTEAFF
TRBV7-6	-	-	TRBJ2-7	TGTGCCAGCAGCTTAGCGGGGGACCACTACGAGCAGTACTTC	CASSLAGDHYEQYF
TRBV2	-	TRBD2	TRBJ2-5	TGTGCCAGCCGGGGGGAGCAGACCCAAGAGACCCAGTACTTC	CASRGEQTQETQYF
TRBV6-5	-	-	TRBJ1-4	TGTGCCAGCAGTGAACGTGAAAAACTGTTTTTT	CASSEREKLFF
TRBV5-8	-	-	TRBJ1-5	TGTGCCAGCAGCTTCGACAGACTCAATCAGCCCCAGCATTTT	CASSFDRLNQPQHF
TRBV6-4	-	-	TRBJ2-1	TGTGCCAGCAGCGAACTAGGGGGCTCCTACAATGAGCAGTTCTTC	CASSELGGSYNEQFF
TRBV5-1	-	-	TRBJ2-1	TGCGCCAGCAGCTTCTCCGCTGGGGCTTCCTACAATGAGCAGTTCTTC	CASSFSAGASYNEQFF
TRBV27	-	-	TRBJ1-2	TGTGCCAGCAGTTTATTCTACGGAGTCTATGGCTACACCTTC	CASSLFYGVYGYTF
TRBV7-3	-	-	TRBJ2-7	TGTGCCAGCAGCTTCAACCAGGGGAGCGAGCAGTACTTC	CASSFNQGSEQYF
TRBV7-8	-	TRBD2	TRBJ2-7	TGTGCCAGCAGCCGAGTACTAGCGTCAACCTACGAGCAGTACTTC	CASSRVLASTYEQYF
TRBV5-1	-	-	TRBJ1-1	TGCGCCAGCAGCCTCACGACGGCAGGGCCGGCTGAAGCTTTCTTT	CASSLTTAGPAEAFF
TRBV5-5	-	-	TRBJ1-3	TGTGCCAGCAGCCAGAATCATGGGATCTCTGGAAACACCATATATTTT	CASSQNHGISGNTIYF
TRBV6-6	-	TRBD1	TRBJ1-5	TGTGCCAGCAGTTTCCAACAGGGGAGCAATCAGCCCCAGCATTTT	CASSFQQGSNQPQHF
TRBV28	-	-	TRBJ2-5	TGTGCCAGCAGTCCTCCGGCGCCGCGAGAGACCCAGTACTTC	CASSPPAPRETQYF
TRBV18	-	TRBD1	TRBJ1-2	TGTGCCAGCTCACTGACAGGGGAAGCTAACTATGGCTACACCTTC	CASSLTGEANYGYTF
TRBV6-5	-	-	TRBJ1-1	TGTGCCAGCAGTTACACAGGGAGACGAACTGAAGCTTTCTTT	CASSYTGRRTEAFF
TRBV13	-	TRBD2	TRBJ2-3	TGTGCCAGCAGCGGGACTAGCGGGGGGGCCATCGATACGCAGTATTTT	CASSGTSGGAIDTQYF
TRBV5-5	once	TRBD1	TRBJ1-2	TGTGCCAGCAGTCCGCCCAGGACAGGGGGTGGCTACACCTTC	CASSPPRTGGGYTF
TRBV7-2	-	-	TRBJ2-4	TGTGCCAGCAGCTTAGTAATGGCACCAAGGGATAACATTCAGTACTTC	CASSLVMAPRDNIQYF
TRBV6-5	-	-	TRBJ1-2	TGTGCCAGCAGTTACGGGCTGGGCAGAGACCTCTATGGCTACACCTTC	CASSYGLGRDLYGYTF
TRBV27	-	TRBD2	TRBJ2-1	TGTGCCAGCCAGCGGGGGGTTCGGAATGAGCAGTTCTTC	CASQRGVRNEQFF